This T cell receptor (beta chain) was recorded in a study of blood T cell repertoires in COVID-19. As for the study in general: Italy, Spain and the United States were the sources of the convalescent and acute COVID-19 samples. T cells, B-cell-depleted T cells, or PBMCs supplied cDNA or gDNA.

In the original analysis: Quantification of nucleated cells was approximated via reference gene primer amplification. The table came from immunoSEQ multiplex PCR; TCRdb's copy has only in-frame clones and leaves some out. V and J calls and clone size follow that table, whereas D and trimming were derived from the DNA. The table includes more than 85,000 clones, approximately 86% detected once. This CDR3 has 16 amino acids. Germline loops: CDR1 LNHDA, CDR2 SQIVND (reference sequence). With V trimmed by 4 bases and J by 1 base, 6 bases remained unmatched. The chain combines TRBV19 with TRBJ1-1, with 10 bases lining up with TRBD1. The sequence derives from a man between 50 and 59 years old with active or convalescent COVID-19. What was sequenced was peripheral blood. The CDR3, as DNA: TGTGCCAGTAGTAAAGGACAGGGGGGAACGAACACTGAAGCTTTCTTT. Its translation: CASSKGQGGTNTEAFF.